This TCR beta chain came from a study of T cell repertoires in cytomegalovirus infection. Study-level information: It was the public TCR beta signatures that indicated both CMV infection and matching HLA type. General study findings and limits: Using cumulative public TCR beta family frequency, the authors identified those who carried CMV together with the relevant HLA. In two of eight donors, the top clonotype was HLA-C-restricted CMV-specific.

This clonotype has ten or more counts. As yet, its antigen is unknown. TCRdb itself ran the reads through MiXCR, one entry per CDR3 protein. In the table there are 200,000 to 300,000 distinct CDR3 sequences, approximately 9% of which are singletons. V was pared by 7 bases and J by 1 base, with 17 bases between. Looked up from germline, CDR1 is MDHEN and CDR2 is SYDVKM. The CDR3 covers 16 residues. The rearrangement uses TRBV28 and TRBJ1-5, with TRBD1 as a possible D gene (5 bases). What was sequenced was PBMCs. The clonotype was recovered from a human donor in good health (CMV status not recorded). Some clones in this sample may be carry-over from other donors' samples. This chain's CDR3 is CASTPQKGVSNQPQHF. DNA of the CDR3: TGTGCCAGCACTCCACAAAAAGGGGTGAGCAATCAGCCCCAGCATTTT.